This paragraph reports one TCR beta chain. The sample belongs to a study of cytomegalovirus exposure and HLA in healthy donors. A multiplex PCR was run with 60 Vbeta primers and 13 Jbeta primers. This table comes from immunoSEQ multiplex PCR, and its TCRdb copy is limited to in-frame clones, with some not included. The top ten hold approximately 3.9% of the sample, which has over 200,000 clones, around 73% seen once. Germline CDR1 reads MNHNS; CDR2 reads SASEGT. The CDR3 contains 11 residues. This cohort consisted of healthy bone marrow donors. The TCR was taken from a male donor in good health and CMV-seronegative. This chain links TRBV6-1 with TRBJ2-3; 9 nucleotides line up with TRBD1. The material sequenced was PBMCs. CDR3 nucleotide sequence: TGTGCACACAGGGGGCAAGATACGCAGTATTTT. Translation: CAHRGQDTQYF.